This is a list of T cell receptor beta chains from one sample in a study of technical replicates of blood from four donors. Using immunoSEQ multiplex PCR, the repertoire was profiled, and TCRdb retains in-frame clones only, with some absent. The sample consists of under 100,000 clones, around 95% of them appearing once. Material: T cells isolated from PBMCs. The source is a human donor in good health. CDR3s include the opening cysteine and the closing phenylalanine or tryptophan. The D gene is left open where the match is weak. Size tells how often a clone was seen (once, few, many) or the class of an expanded clone, and some rows leave it out.

>NA|TRBV7-8|TRBJ2-7|NA
CASSLDRGGGEQYF
TGTGCCAGCAGCTTAGACAGGGGAGGTGGAGAGCAGTACTTC
>NA|TRBV5-6|TRBJ2-1|once
CASRTNDGENEQFF
TGTGCCAGCAGGACTAATGACGGCGAAAATGAGCAGTTCTTC
>NA|TRBV30|TRBJ1-1|NA
CAWTRQEEAFF
TGTGCCTGGACCCGACAGGAAGAAGCTTTCTTT
>NA|TRBV27|TRBJ1-1|NA
CASSSVNTEAFF
TGTGCCAGCAGTTCAGTGAACACTGAAGCTTTCTTT
>NA|TRBV7-2|TRBJ2-5|NA
CASQKGVETQYF
TGTGCCAGCCAGAAGGGGGTGGAGACCCAGTACTTC
>NA|TRBV12-5|TRBJ1-2|NA
CASGLVPGGESNYGYTF
TGTGCTAGTGGTTTGGTACCGGGGGGGGAATCTAACTATGGCTACACCTTC
>NA|TRBV5-1|TRBJ2-1|NA
CASSLDRLYNEQFF
TGCGCCAGCAGCTTGGACAGGCTTTACAATGAGCAGTTCTTC
>NA|TRBV4-1|TRBJ1-1|NA
CASSQDRGMNTEAFF
TGCGCCAGCAGCCAAGACAGGGGAATGAACACTGAAGCTTTCTTT
>TRBD1|TRBV29-1|TRBJ2-1|NA
CSVIPGQGGNEQFF
TGCAGCGTGATACCGGGACAGGGGGGTAATGAGCAGTTCTTC
>NA|TRBV6-5|TRBJ1-2|NA
CASSYSIRGADGYTF
TGTGCCAGCAGTTACTCGATAAGGGGCGCGGATGGCTACACCTTC
>NA|TRBV7-2|TRBJ2-1|NA
CASSLLAVGYNEQFF
TGTGCCAGCAGCTTATTAGCCGTCGGCTACAATGAGCAGTTCTTC
>NA|TRBV25-1|TRBJ1-1|NA
CASSEGQGTDEAFF
TGTGCCAGCAGTGAAGGGCAGGGAACAGACGAAGCTTTCTTT
>NA|TRBV6-1|TRBJ1-1|NA
CASIQAPFIPEAFF
TGTGCCAGCATCCAGGCTCCGTTTATCCCTGAAGCTTTCTTT
>NA|TRBV5-1|TRBJ1-3|NA
CASSLLQGNTIYF
TGCGCCAGCAGCTTGTTACAGGGAAACACCATATATTTT
>NA|TRBV9|TRBJ1-5|NA
CASSAGGNSNQPQHF
TGTGCCAGCAGCGCGGGGGGTAACAGCAATCAGCCCCAGCATTTT
>TRBD2|TRBV9|TRBJ2-1|NA
CASSVGMASGYNEQFF
TGTGCCAGCAGCGTAGGGATGGCTAGCGGCTACAATGAGCAGTTCTTC
>TRBD2|TRBV18|TRBJ2-7|NA
CASSLGTSGYEQYF
TGTGCCAGCTCACTCGGGACTAGCGGCTACGAGCAGTACTTC
>TRBD1|TRBV4-3|TRBJ1-1|once
CASSQERQGVEAFF
TGCGCCAGCAGCCAAGAGAGACAGGGGGTTGAAGCTTTCTTT
>NA|TRBV10-3|TRBJ2-2|NA
CAISYRERELFF
TGTGCCATCAGCTACAGGGAACGGGAGCTGTTTTTT
>NA|TRBV28|TRBJ1-2|NA
CASSLRGEEDYGYTF
TGTGCCAGCAGTTTGCGCGGGGAGGAAGACTATGGCTACACCTTC
>NA|TRBV12-5|TRBJ2-2|NA
CASGLGQSNTGELFF
TGTGCTAGTGGTTTGGGACAGTCGAACACCGGGGAGCTGTTTTTT
>NA|TRBV2|TRBJ2-1|NA
CASVLNEQFF
TGTGCCAGCGTATTAAATGAGCAGTTCTTC